These 30 T cell receptor beta chains came from one sample sequenced in a study of blood T cell repertoires in COVID-19. The protocol was immunoSEQ multiplex PCR, while the TCRdb copy is restricted to in-frame clones and leaves out a portion. The sample yields roughly 200,000 clones, about four fifths seen once. The source material was PBMCs or T cells enriched from blood (not recorded which). All receptors come from a man between 35 and 55 years old who had recovered from COVID-19.

This clone was observed a few times. The CDR3 DNA reads TGTGCCACCAGTGATGGCCGGGTAGAACAGGGGAAGGGCTACACCTTC. Its translation: CATSDGRVEQGKGYTF. This chain joins TRBV24-1 and TRBJ1-2, with TRBD1 matching over 7 bases. The length of the CDR3 is 16 residues. CDR1 is KGHDR, CDR2 SFDVKD, per germline. V lost 3 bases, J lost 8 bases, and 14 bases stayed unmatched.

The sample holds a few counts of this clone. This chain joins TRBV6-5 and TRBJ1-5; D gene ambiguous. V lost 3 bases and J 7 bases, leaving 13 bases between the germline ends. Germline CDR1 MNHEY, CDR2 SVGAGI. The CDR3 runs 14 residues. CDR3 nucleotide sequence: TGTGCCAGCAGTTATTCGCAGGAGGGCCAGCCCCAGCATTTT. Residues: CASSYSQEGQPQHF.

V is TRBV9 and J is TRBJ2-7; 13 nucleotides line up with TRBD2. Germline lookup yields CDR1 SGDLS and CDR2 YYNGEE. The CDR3 runs to 16 residues. The trim removed 4 bases at V and 5 bases at J, leaving 9 bases unmatched. The DNA for the CDR3 is TGTGCCAGCAGCTCCCTTGGACTAGCGGGAGCGAACGAGCAGTACTTC. Translating gives CASSSLGLAGANEQYF.

V usage is TRBV27 and J usage is TRBJ1-5; perhaps TRBD1 as D (6 bases). Trimming removed 6 bases at V and 7 bases at J, with 13 bases between. CDR3 length equals 13 residues. Germline CDR1 is MNHEY and CDR2 is SMNVEV (reference sequence). The DNA for the CDR3 is TGTGCCAGCAGGTTCAAAGGGGGACAGCCCCAGCATTTT. It translates to CASRFKGGQPQHF.

The J gene is TRBJ1-3, the V gene TRBV10-3; 7 bases agree with TRBD1. Per germline, CDR1 ENHRY and CDR2 SYGVKD. V gave up 4 bases and J gave up 0 bases; unmatched junction bases: 6. The CDR3 sequence is 16 residues long. CDR3 sequence reads: CAISVGQAVSGNTIYF. CDR3 sequence (DNA): TGTGCCATCAGTGTAGGACAGGCGGTCTCTGGAAACACCATATATTTT.

The chain is built from TRBV9 and TRBJ2-2; perhaps TRBD2 as D (7 bases). This CDR3 region has 16 residues. Germline lookup yields CDR1 SGDLS and CDR2 YYNGEE. Trimming shortened V by 6 bases and J by 3 bases, and 18 bases separated the two germline ends. CDR3 DNA: TGTGCCAGCACCCCCTTTGGGGGGGCGGACACCGGGGAGCTGTTTTTT. Its translation: CASTPFGGADTGELFF. The full variable domain, rest sourced from reference TRBV9 and TRBJ2-2, is DSGVTQTPKHLITATGQRVTLRCSPRSGDLSVYWYQQSLDQGLQFLIQYYNGEERAKGNILERFSAQQFPDLHSELNLSSLELGDSALYFCASTPFGGADTGELFFGEGSRLTVL.

CDR3 residues: CAWSVSGAEAFF. The CDR3 DNA follows: TGTGCCTGGAGTGTATCGGGGGCTGAAGCTTTCTTT. The genes are TRBV30 and TRBJ1-1; maybe TRBD1 (5 bases). This CDR3 contains 12 residues. The germline V and J ends were trimmed by 0 bases and 6 bases, with 8 bases remaining between them. Germline CDR1 GTSNPN, CDR2 SVGIG (reference sequence).

The genes are TRBV12-3 or TRBV12-4 and TRBJ1-6; D gene unclear. The ends were cut back, 3 bases at V and 9 bases at J, with 6 bases in the middle. This CDR3 is 12 amino acids long. In DNA form, the CDR3 reads TGTGCCAGCAGTTTTAGTGGTTCACCCCTCCACTTT. Translated: CASSFSGSPLHF.

The V and J genes are TRBV2 and TRBJ2-3; D perhaps matches TRBD2 (6 bases). CDR1 SNHLY and CDR2 FYNNEI come from the germline V gene. V gave up 7 bases and J gave up 2 bases, with 13 bases separating them. The CDR3 has 14 amino acids. The CDR3 loop reads CASMLGGDTDTQYF. In nucleotides, the CDR3 is TGTGCCAGCATGTTGGGGGGAGACACAGATACGCAGTATTTT.

The chain recombines TRBV3-1 (or the pseudogene TRBV3-2) with TRBJ1-1; D not resolved. This CDR3 has 12 amino acids. Looked up from germline, CDR1 is LGHDT and CDR2 is YNNKEL (reference sequence). V was pared by 2 bases and J by 1 base, with 2 bases between. The CDR3 loop is CASSQRNTEAFF. CDR3 in DNA: TGTGCCAGCAGCCAACGGAACACTGAAGCTTTCTTT.

V and J are TRBV5-1 and TRBJ2-7, with 11 bases that match TRBD2. The CDR3 consists of 17 residues. Germline V CDR1 and CDR2: SGHRS, YFSETQ. V lost 2 bases to trimming and J lost 0 bases; unmatched junction nucleotides: 7. The CDR3 DNA reads TGCGCCAGCAGCTTAGACCCTAGCGGGAGGTTCTCCTACGAGCAGTACTTC. Amino acids: CASSLDPSGRFSYEQYF.

The CDR3 region has the DNA TGTGCCGGTCGGACAGGGAAAGGTCAGCCCCAGCATTTT. It codes for CAGRTGKGQPQHF. The rearrangement uses TRBV6-6 and TRBJ1-5; 8 positions match TRBD1. The V gene's germline CDR1 is MNHNY and CDR2 SVGAGI (reference sequence). This CDR3 spans 13 amino acids. With 11 bases clipped from V and 6 bases from J, the junction kept 9 bases outside the gene matches.

The genes are TRBV11-3 and TRBJ2-1; no clear D. The CDR3 totals 15 residues. Germline CDR1 is SGHNT and CDR2 is YENEEA. V was cut by 5 bases and J by 1 base, with 12 bases left in between. CDR3 bases: TGTGCCAGCAGCACTTGGGCCTCGTCCTACAATGAGCAGTTCTTC. Translating it yields CASSTWASSYNEQFF.

This clone was counted only a few times. The V call is TRBV15, the J call TRBJ1-3; D not certain. CDR1 is LNHNV, CDR2 YYDKDF, per germline (reference sequence). The V and J ends lost 6 bases and 2 bases respectively, with 20 bases between them. This CDR3 has 17 residues. CDR3 nucleotides: TGTGCCACCAGTATACATGACCGACGGAGGACTGGAAACACCATATATTTT. Protein sequence: CATSIHDRRRTGNTIYF. Together with reference TRBV15 and TRBJ1-3, the CDR3 gives the full variable domain: DAMVIQNPRYQVTQFGKPVTLSCSQTLNHNVMYWYQQKSSQAPKLLFHYYDKDFNNEADTPDNFQSRRPNTSFCFLDIRSPGLGDTAMYLCATSIHDRRRTGNTIYFGEGSWLTVV.

The chain joins TRBV18 to TRBJ1-4; D is unresolved. V lost 6 bases and J 0 bases, leaving 11 bases between the germline ends. CDR3 length: 15 amino acids. The V gene's germline CDR1 is KGHSH and CDR2 LQKENI. CDR3 residues: CASSETIATNEKLFF. The CDR3 DNA is TGTGCCAGCTCGGAGACCATTGCAACTAATGAAAAACTGTTTTTT. The entire variable domain, with the rest obtained from reference TRBV18 and TRBJ1-4, is as follows: NAGVMQNPRHLVRRRGQEARLRCSPMKGHSHVYWYRQLPEEGLKFMVYLQKENIIDESGMPKERFSAEFPKEGPSILRIQQVVRGDSAAYFCASSETIATNEKLFFGSGTQLSVL.

V gene TRBV19 combines with J gene TRBJ2-1; TRBD1 is a possible D gene (6 bases). Germline-derived CDR1 and CDR2 are LNHDA and SQIVND (reference sequence). The CDR3 sequence is 14 residues long. V was clipped by 5 bases and J by 8 bases, with 16 bases between them. CDR3 DNA: TGTGCCAGTAGTTCCCAACAGGGTACGGATGAGCAGTTCTTC. This translates into CASSSQQGTDEQFF.

The chain combines TRBV19 with TRBJ1-1; TRBD1 might be the D (5 bases). CDR3 length: 14 residues. The germline V gene has CDR1 LNHDA and CDR2 SQIVND (reference sequence). Trimming left V 4 bases short and J 9 bases short, with 18 bases between. CDR3 nucleotide sequence: TGTGCCAGTAGTACCAATCTACGGGGGATGAAAGCTTTCTTT. Translated: CASSTNLRGMKAFF.

The chain uses TRBV2 and TRBJ2-3, with D perhaps matching TRBD2 (6 bases). The length of the CDR3 is 13 residues. Germline V CDR1 and CDR2: SNHLY, FYNNEI. Trimming removed 6 bases from V and 2 bases from J, with 9 bases in between. DNA of the CDR3: TGTGCCAGCAGCGGGGGTGTCACAGATACGCAGTATTTT. Its translation is CASSGGVTDTQYF.

The rearrangement uses TRBV2 and TRBJ2-2; 7 bases align to TRBD2. The germline V gene has CDR1 SNHLY and CDR2 FYNNEI. Germline trimming cut 4 bases from V and 0 bases from J; bases unmatched to any gene: 11. The CDR3 covers 18 residues. As DNA, the CDR3 is TGTGCCAGCAGTGGGGCCTGGGGGGGTACCCCGAACACCGGGGAGCTGTTTTTT. Amino acids: CASSGAWGGTPNTGELFF.

This clone was counted a single time. V and J are TRBV18 and TRBJ2-2, with 10 bases that match TRBD2. CDR3 length equals 17 residues. Germline V lookup: CDR1 KGHSH, CDR2 LQKENI. V shed 4 bases and J 5 bases; nucleotides not matched to a gene: 10. The CDR3 coding sequence is TGTGCCAGCTCACACGAAGCGGGAGGGCCGTTGACCGGGGAGCTGTTTTTT. It encodes CASSHEAGGPLTGELFF. Using reference TRBV18 and TRBJ2-2 for the parts outside the CDR3, the full variable domain is NAGVMQNPRHLVRRRGQEARLRCSPMKGHSHVYWYRQLPEEGLKFMVYLQKENIIDESGMPKERFSAEFPKEGPSILRIQQVVRGDSAAYFCASSHEAGGPLTGELFFGEGSRLTVL.

V gene TRBV11-2 combines with J gene TRBJ2-7; weak D call: TRBD2 (7 bases). V was clipped by 1 base and J by 4 bases, with 23 bases between them. The CDR3 runs 18 residues. Germline CDR1 is SGHAT and CDR2 is FQNNGV. For the CDR3, the DNA is TGTGCCAGCAGCTTAGGGAGGGGGGGTACCCGTTTCCTATACGAGCAGTACTTC. It is translated as CASSLGRGGTRFLYEQYF.

This clone showed up just a few times. The chain combines TRBV7-2 with TRBJ1-2; no reliable D call. V shed 7 bases and J shed 5 bases, with 14 bases lying between them. Looked up from germline, CDR1 is SGHTA and CDR2 is FQGNSA. The CDR3 loop spans 13 amino acids. The CDR3 loop reads CASNPSSFYGYTF. The CDR3 nucleotides read TGTGCCAGCAACCCTTCGAGTTTTTATGGCTACACCTTC. Together with reference TRBV7-2 and TRBJ1-2, the CDR3 gives the full variable domain: GAGVSQSPSNKVTEKGKDVELRCDPISGHTALYWYRQSLGQGLEFLIYFQGNSAPDKSGLPSDRFSAERTGGSVSTLTIQRTQQEDSAVYLCASNPSSFYGYTFGSGTRLTVV.

The gene calls are TRBV19 and TRBJ2-7; 10 nucleotides align to TRBD1. CDR3 length: 15 residues. V shed 5 bases, J shed 0 bases, and the junction held 4 bases outside the gene matches. Per germline, CDR1 LNHDA and CDR2 SQIVND (reference sequence). The CDR3 spells CASSFGTGASYEQYF. CDR3 nucleotides: TGTGCCAGTAGTTTCGGGACAGGGGCCTCCTACGAGCAGTACTTC. The whole variable domain, remainder taken from reference TRBV19 and TRBJ2-7, is DGGITQSPKYLFRKEGQNVTLSCEQNLNHDAMYWYRQDPGQGLRLIYYSQIVNDFQKGDIAEGYSVSREKKESFPLTVTSAQKNPTAFYLCASSFGTGASYEQYFGPGTRLTVT.

The chain recombines TRBV18 with TRBJ1-1; D remains unclear. Germline CDR1 is KGHSH and CDR2 is LQKENI. CDR3 length: 14 amino acids. The V end was cut by 6 bases, the J end by 0 bases, with 11 bases between. Here the CDR3 reads CASSLATLNTEAFF. The CDR3 DNA is TGTGCCAGCTCCCTAGCCACGTTGAACACTGAAGCTTTCTTT. Full variable domain (missing parts from reference TRBV18 and TRBJ1-1): NAGVMQNPRHLVRRRGQEARLRCSPMKGHSHVYWYRQLPEEGLKFMVYLQKENIIDESGMPKERFSAEFPKEGPSILRIQQVVRGDSAAYFCASSLATLNTEAFFGQGTRLTVV.

V gene TRBV9 combines with J gene TRBJ2-3; maybe TRBD2 (6 bases). Germline V lookup: CDR1 SGDLS, CDR2 YYNGEE. The CDR3 is made up of 15 amino acids. V was trimmed by 0 bases and J by 2 bases, leaving 10 bases between them. CDR3 sequence reads: CASSVEAGTTDTQYF. The DNA of the CDR3 is TGTGCCAGCAGCGTAGAGGCGGGAACCACAGATACGCAGTATTTT.

In its sample, this clone was seen a few times. This sequence joins TRBV7-6 and TRBJ1-2; 7 bases match TRBD1. Germline V gene sequence: CDR1 SGHVS, CDR2 FNYEAQ. CDR3 size: 13 residues. V lost 5 bases and J lost 3; bases outside the gene matches: 3. Here the CDR3 DNA reads TGTGCCAGCAGCCTGGGGACAGACTATGGCTACACCTTC. It yields the protein CASSLGTDYGYTF.

This chain uses TRBV29-1 with TRBJ1-1, with 10 positions matching TRBD1. CDR1 and CDR2 (germline): SQVTM, ANQGSEA. The CDR3 length is 13 residues. V was pared by 6 bases and J by 6 bases, with 7 bases of the junction left unmatched. CDR3 in DNA: TGCAGCGTAACGACAGGGGGCGCCTCTGAAGCTTTCTTT. Residues: CSVTTGGASEAFF. Filled out from reference TRBV29-1 and TRBJ1-1, the complete variable domain reads SAVISQKPSRDICQRGTSLTIQCQVDSQVTMMFWYRQQPGQSLTLIATANQGSEATYESGFVIDKFPISRPNLTFSTLTVSNMSPEDSSIYLCSVTTGGASEAFFGQGTRLTVV.

The chain carries TRBV18 and TRBJ1-5; D is uncertain. Germline V gene data show CDR1 as KGHSH and CDR2 as LQKENI. The ends were cut back, 3 bases at V and 14 bases at J, with 14 bases in the middle. This CDR3 is built from 12 residues. In DNA, the CDR3 is TGTGCCAGCTCACCTGAGGGAGGGATAGAGCATTTT. Protein product: CASSPEGGIEHF. The variable domain in full, completed from reference TRBV18 and TRBJ1-5, reads NAGVMQNPRHLVRRRGQEARLRCSPMKGHSHVYWYRQLPEEGLKFMVYLQKENIIDESGMPKERFSAEFPKEGPSILRIQQVVRGDSAAYFCASSPEGGIEHFGDGTRLSIL.

The chain couples TRBV3-1 (or the pseudogene TRBV3-2) to TRBJ1-1; D possibly corresponds to TRBD1 (5 bases). The CDR3 is made up of 14 amino acids. The germline V gene has CDR1 LGHDT and CDR2 YNNKEL (reference sequence). V was clipped by 2 bases and J by 9 bases, with 16 bases between them. The CDR3 DNA reads TGTGCCAGCAGCCAAAGCAGACAGTCAGTTCAAGCTTTCTTT. Translating gives CASSQSRQSVQAFF.

This chain joins TRBV16 and TRBJ1-4; 10 bases align to TRBD1. V was pared by 0 bases and J by 6 bases, with 4 bases of the junction left unmatched. Germline CDR1 is KGHSY and CDR2 is FQNENV. This CDR3 has 16 amino acids. This CDR3 reads CASSQSSGTGDEKLFF. For the CDR3, the DNA is TGTGCCAGCAGCCAATCGTCCGGGACAGGGGATGAAAAACTGTTTTTT.